The source of this T cell receptor beta chain is a study of PD-L1 blockade in urothelial cancer (dated by TCRdb to between 2016 and 2019). Regarding the research as a whole: All patients started therapy around 2014 and received atezolizumab 1,200 mg intravenously every 3 weeks. Blood samples were analyzed 3 weeks after the start of treatment (second dose) and 6 weeks after the start of treatment. Pretreatment tumor samples, along with matched peripheral blood collected serially before and after atezolizumab treatment, underwent TCR sequencing. In the same patients, pretreatment tumors underwent whole exome sequencing and RNA sequencing in addition to TCR sequencing. Approximately 30 patients had pretreatment blood TCR-seq, some 25 had at least one posttreatment blood collection, and some 25 had tumor TCR-seq. An ECOG performance status of 0 or 1 was recorded for the patients, and 0 to 3 prior chemotherapy regimens had been received by the patients. Progression-free survival longer than 6 months counted as durable clinical benefit, and TCR features were additionally tested against both progression-free and overall survival. About nine tenths of the roughly 29 patients were males with bladder-origin urothelial cancer, and 18 of 29 reported a prior smoking history. Blood samples gave a median of about 150,000 T cells and roughly 83,000 unique TCRs, with a median clonality of approximately 0.08. Somatic, immune and clinical correlates of response to PD-L1 blockade with atezolizumab in urothelial cancer were the focus of an exploratory multi-omic analysis. Durable clinical benefit was achieved by nine patients but not by the remaining 20.

Comments on this clone: What antigen it recognizes has not been identified. No much larger clone is present one base from it, and per-base qualities are unavailable.

Study-level results and caveats: Because of the small sample size (n ≈ 31) and the many exploratory analyses performed, the results are intended to be regarded as hypothesis-generating. Greater expansion of tumor-associated TCR clones in peripheral blood 3 weeks after the start of treatment was observed in patients with durable benefit (n ≈ 22, p = 0.022). A pretreatment peripheral blood TCR clonality below the median was linked to improved progression-free and overall survival.

Each PCR received spiked-in synthetic TCR analog templates so that absolute template abundance could be estimated from read counts. TCRbeta CDR3 regions were amplified from genomic DNA with bias-controlled V and J gene primers using the immunoSEQ assay. Sequencing of rearranged TCRbeta segments was done at approximately 20X coverage. In the paper's pipeline: Sequencing errors were corrected by clustering, and CDR3s were annotated against IMGT so that V, D and J genes could be assigned. Only productive TCRbeta rearrangements were used in downstream analyses, excluding out-of-frame or stop-codon sequences. Clonality was computed as one minus Shannon entropy normalized by the log of the number of unique productive sequences. Clones differing between time points or between blood and tumor were identified by Fisher's exact test with Benjamini-Hochberg correction at adjusted p below 0.01. Entries here come from immuneACCESS through TCRdb and include only in-frame sequences with V and J called. Some clones fail to appear in such tables; in the studies checked, an unresolved V gene covers under half of the shortfall, and the cause of the remainder is unknown. V, J and clone size were drawn from that table, and D and trimming were deduced from the DNA. In this sample the table shows roughly 32,000 clones, 84% of which occur a single time. About 31% of the sample comes from the top ten.

V is pruned by 7 bases and J by 4 bases, leaving 11 bases of the junction without a gene match. In the germline V gene, CDR1 corresponds to WSHSY and CDR2 to SAAADI. The CDR3 has 16 amino acids, counting the end cysteine and phenylalanine. The sequence is cut down to CDR3 DNA, 48 bases in frame from base 1. A total of 29 patients with locally advanced or metastatic urothelial carcinoma, treated at Memorial Sloan Kettering on a trial protocol, made up the cohort. Peripheral blood mononuclear cells were collected pretreatment and during treatment, with between 1 and 8 total time points per patient. The Qiagen DNeasy Blood extraction kit was used to purify genomic DNA from total PBMCs and tumor samples. PBMCs were collected pretreatment and during treatment, and were isolated and stored as previously described.

The sequence joins TRBV10-2 to TRBJ1-3; the central 9 bases match TRBD1. The source material was PBMCs, sampled around atezolizumab (anti-PD-L1) treatment. The receptor was isolated from a man in his sixties with urothelial cancer. Here the CDR3 is given as CASTRGQGRPGNTIYF. The nucleotide sequence reads TGCGCCAGCACCCGCGGACAGGGGAGGCCCGGAAACACCATATATTTT.